This T cell receptor beta chain was observed in a study of CD8+ T cells in alopecia areata. Background on the study: Female approximately 7-10-week-old C3H/HeJ recipients received skin from approximately 6-13-month-old C3H/HeJ graft donors with spontaneous alopecia.

In each case, RNA was isolated and then reverse transcribed into cDNA as the sequencing template. Generated by immunoSEQ multiplex PCR, the TCRdb table keeps only in-frame clones and is missing some. Altogether some 5,500 clones were found in the sample, and no singletons occur. On the basis of CD4, CD8alpha, NKG2D, NKG2ACE and other markers, pooled cutaneous lymph node cells were sorted. Regarding the study as a whole: TCR sharing across patients was less clear than in mice, possibly HLA-related. Scalp samples also yield sequences from resident alphabeta T cells of normal skin.

Looked up from germline, CDR1 is SGHLS and CDR2 is HYDKME. The CDR3 contains 16 residues. Trimming removed 2 bases from V and 3 bases from J; junction bases left unmatched: 5. Of note for this clone: Antigen unknown. Genes and germline are mouse. The CDR3 end is not reached by the read, which stops 4 residues before it; the germline J gene fills it in.

The source material was CD8+ T cells sorted from a lymph node. This rearrangement joins TRBV12-2 to TRBJ2-3; 12 positions agree with TRBD1. The receptor comes from a C3H/HeJ mouse with alopecia areata. The strain's MHC haplotype is H2-k. CDR3 sequence: CASSPGQGALAETLYF. The sequenced part of the CDR3 DNA is TGTGCCAGCTCTCCGGGACAGGGGGCGCTGGCAGAA.